These 20 T cell receptor beta chains were sequenced from one sample in a study of blood T cell repertoires in COVID-19. Only in-frame clones appear in the TCRdb table, and some are missing; sequencing was by immunoSEQ multiplex PCR. The repertoire consists of 400,000 to 450,000 clones, with 75% to 90% occurring once and the leading ten covering 1.4% to 1.5%. The source material was peripheral blood. The receptor source for this set is a woman aged 30 to 39 with active or convalescent COVID-19.

The chain joins TRBV10-2 to TRBJ1-4; D unresolved. Trimming left V 6 bases short and J 2 bases short, with 13 bases between. This CDR3 is 15 amino acids long. CDR1 and CDR2 from the germline V gene are WSHSY and SAAADI. The CDR3 bases are TGCGCCAGCAGCACCAATGGAGGGACTAATGAAAAACTGTTTTTT. It codes for CASSTNGGTNEKLFF.

The chain couples TRBV18 to TRBJ2-1, with TRBD2 matching over 11 bases. Trimming took 1 base from V and 6 from J; bases not matched to a gene: 11. The CDR3 is 18 residues long. Germline-derived CDR1 and CDR2 are KGHSH and LQKENI. The CDR3 is CASSPLQTTSGDSNEQFF. In DNA, the CDR3 is TGTGCCAGCTCACCACTCCAGACGACTAGCGGGGACAGCAATGAGCAGTTCTTC.

CDR3: CASSDSTGAAYGYTF. The CDR3 bases are TGTGCCAGCAGTGACTCGACAGGGGCCGCCTATGGCTACACCTTC. The chain recombines TRBV6-4 with TRBJ1-2; 8 bases are a match to TRBD1. The CDR3 sequence is 15 residues long. Per the germline V gene, CDR1 is MRHNA and CDR2 is SNTAGT. V lost 0 bases, J lost 4 bases, and 4 bases stayed unmatched.

The chain uses TRBV5-6 and TRBJ2-5, with 10 nucleotides matching TRBD2. Germline CDR1 reads SGHDT; CDR2 reads YYEEEE. The CDR3 runs to 13 residues. Trimming took 0 bases from V and 7 from J; bases not matched to a gene: 0. For the CDR3, the DNA is TGTGCCAGCAGCTTGGCTAGCGGGGGGACCCAGTACTTC. This codes for CASSLASGGTQYF.

This clone has ten or more counts. The chain is built from TRBV4-2 and TRBJ1-2; D is uncertain. Germline CDR1 is LGHNA and CDR2 is YNFKEQ. The CDR3 has 16 residues. Trimming stripped 1 base from V and 3 bases from J, with 15 bases between. CDR3 in DNA: TGTGCCAGCAGCCAAGGTTCGTGGGAGGAAGACTATGGCTACACCTTC. This gives the protein CASSQGSWEEDYGYTF.

The gene calls are TRBV10-3 and TRBJ2-1, with D perhaps matching TRBD1 (6 bases). CDR1 is ENHRY, CDR2 SYGVKD, per germline. Trimming took 6 bases from V and 5 from J, leaving 11 bases between them. The CDR3 length is 13 residues. Written as DNA, the CDR3 is TGTGCCATCAGGGACAGTCTAAACAATGAGCAGTTCTTC. Its protein is CAIRDSLNNEQFF.

The chain is built from TRBV4-1 and TRBJ1-1; no firm D call. The V end was cut by 4 bases, the J end by 1 base, with 13 bases between. CDR1 is MGHRA, CDR2 YSYEKL, per germline. The CDR3 extends over 15 amino acids. CDR3 loop: CASSLYKDSNTEAFF. The CDR3 DNA follows: TGCGCCAGCAGCCTATACAAAGATTCGAACACTGAAGCTTTCTTT.

The V call is TRBV4-1, the J call TRBJ1-1; no reliable D call. CDR3 length: 12 amino acids. In germline, CDR1 is MGHRA, CDR2 YSYEKL. Trimming took off 1 base at V and 6 bases at J, with 6 bases between the two ends. The chain's CDR3 is CASSQVSAEAFF. The CDR3 DNA is TGCGCCAGCAGCCAAGTGAGTGCTGAAGCTTTCTTT.

The CDR3 DNA reads as TGTGCCAGCAGCTTGGCTGGGACAGCCGCAACTAATGAAAAACTGTTTTTT. The encoded protein is CASSLAGTAATNEKLFF. The rearrangement joins TRBV5-6 to TRBJ1-4, with TRBD1 matching over 7 bases. V shed 0 bases and J 0 bases; nucleotides not matched to a gene: 5. From germline, CDR1 is SGHDT and CDR2 YYEEEE. This CDR3 comprises 17 residues.

The V call is TRBV19, the J call TRBJ1-3; unclear D gene. Trimming left V 6 bases short and J 0 bases short, with 12 bases between. The CDR3 length is 15 residues. The germline CDR1 and CDR2 sequences are LNHDA and SQIVND (reference sequence). The CDR3 DNA reads as TGTGCCAGTAGGGAGGGTCTGCTCTCTGGAAACACCATATATTTT. Translated, it gives CASREGLLSGNTIYF.

V gene TRBV13 combines with J gene TRBJ2-7; 12 positions match TRBD2. V trimming: 5 bases; J trimming: 1 base; junction bases outside the gene matches: 9. This CDR3 comprises 17 residues. The germline V gene has CDR1 PRHDT and CDR2 FYEKMQ (reference sequence). DNA of the CDR3: TGTGCCAGCAGCCGACCCCAAACTAGCGGGAGGTCCTACGAGCAGTACTTC. It translates to CASSRPQTSGRSYEQYF.

This clone was observed a handful of times. The chain links TRBV29-1 to TRBJ1-1; no firm D call. CDR1 is SQVTM, CDR2 ANQGSEA, per germline. V was trimmed by 4 bases and J by 3 bases, leaving 6 bases between them. This CDR3 has 11 amino acids. CDR3 nucleotide sequence: TGCAGCGTTGGAGCATACACTGAAGCTTTCTTT. This gives the protein CSVGAYTEAFF.

The genes are TRBV5-1 and TRBJ2-2; 7 nucleotides align to TRBD2. J gave up 6 bases and V 4 bases, and 9 bases lay outside the gene matches. Germline CDR1 and CDR2: SGHRS and YFSETQ. The CDR3 spans 15 residues. CDR3 loop: CASSVDSGFAGELFF. The CDR3 DNA sequence: TGCGCCAGCAGCGTGGATAGCGGGTTCGCCGGGGAGCTGTTTTTT.

The chain recombines TRBV14 with TRBJ2-7; 16 positions agree with TRBD2. The CDR3 covers 21 residues. V gave up 0 bases and J gave up 2 bases; unmatched junction bases: 13. Germline CDR1 SGHDN, CDR2 FVKESK. The CDR3 reads CASSQDPPGLAGGSITYEQYF. In DNA form, the CDR3 reads TGTGCCAGCAGCCAAGACCCACCGGGACTAGCGGGAGGGAGTATTACCTACGAGCAGTACTTC.

V and J are TRBV6-5 and TRBJ1-2; 9 bases map to TRBD1. The junction had 9 bases not matched to a gene; V was cut back by 4 bases and J by 6 bases. Germline assignment: CDR1 MNHEY and CDR2 SVGAGI. The CDR3 contains 15 residues. CDR3 DNA: TGTGCCAGCAGTTCCTTTGGGACAGGGTTTCATGGCTACACCTTC. Residues: CASSSFGTGFHGYTF.

This chain links TRBV7-9 with TRBJ2-7; possibly TRBD1 for D (6 bases). The CDR3 contains 15 residues. The germline gives CDR1 SEHNR, CDR2 FQNEAQ (reference sequence). Trimming shortened V by 5 bases and J by 4 bases, and 18 bases separated the two germline ends. The CDR3 region is CASSPPAGVWYEQYF. The CDR3 nucleotides read TGTGCCAGCAGCCCCCCGGCAGGGGTTTGGTACGAGCAGTACTTC.

This chain links TRBV12-3 or TRBV12-4 with TRBJ2-3; TRBD2 agrees at 7 bases. Trimming took 6 bases from V and 6 from J; bases not matched to a gene: 3. The CDR3 totals 12 residues. In nucleotides, the CDR3 is TGTGCCAGCAGCACACTAGCGGATACGCAGTATTTT. The encoded protein is CASSTLADTQYF.

The chain has TRBV18 and TRBJ1-5, with D unclear. The CDR3 extends over 14 amino acids. The V gene lost 6 bases and the J gene lost 1 base, with 10 bases spanning the gap. Germline V CDR1 and CDR2: KGHSH, LQKENI. The CDR3 sequence is CASSEERSNQPQHF. The CDR3 bases are TGTGCCAGCTCGGAGGAGAGAAGCAATCAGCCCCAGCATTTT.

The rearrangement links TRBV19 to TRBJ1-5, with 9 bases lining up with TRBD1. The junction had 3 bases not matched to a gene; V was cut back by 5 bases and J by 4 bases. Germline values: CDR1 LNHDA, CDR2 SQIVND (reference sequence). The CDR3 contains 14 residues. This CDR3 is CASSQQGANQPQHF. CDR3 in DNA: TGTGCCAGTAGTCAACAGGGGGCTAATCAGCCCCAGCATTTT.

CDR3 in amino acids: CASSVGGPIGKLFF. CDR3 nucleotide sequence: TGTGCCAGCAGTGTCGGAGGTCCCATAGGAAAACTGTTTTTT. V gene TRBV27 combines with J gene TRBJ1-4; D uncertain. The CDR3 consists of 14 residues. V lost 5 bases and J 10 bases, leaving 17 bases between the germline ends. The germline gives CDR1 MNHEY, CDR2 SMNVEV (reference sequence). Full variable domain (remainder filled in from reference TRBV27 and TRBJ1-4): EAQVTQNPRYLITVTGKKLTVTCSQNMNHEYMSWYRQDPGLGLRQIYYSMNVEVTDKGDVPEGYKVSRKEKRNFPLILESPSPNQTSLYFCASSVGGPIGKLFFGSGTQLSVL.